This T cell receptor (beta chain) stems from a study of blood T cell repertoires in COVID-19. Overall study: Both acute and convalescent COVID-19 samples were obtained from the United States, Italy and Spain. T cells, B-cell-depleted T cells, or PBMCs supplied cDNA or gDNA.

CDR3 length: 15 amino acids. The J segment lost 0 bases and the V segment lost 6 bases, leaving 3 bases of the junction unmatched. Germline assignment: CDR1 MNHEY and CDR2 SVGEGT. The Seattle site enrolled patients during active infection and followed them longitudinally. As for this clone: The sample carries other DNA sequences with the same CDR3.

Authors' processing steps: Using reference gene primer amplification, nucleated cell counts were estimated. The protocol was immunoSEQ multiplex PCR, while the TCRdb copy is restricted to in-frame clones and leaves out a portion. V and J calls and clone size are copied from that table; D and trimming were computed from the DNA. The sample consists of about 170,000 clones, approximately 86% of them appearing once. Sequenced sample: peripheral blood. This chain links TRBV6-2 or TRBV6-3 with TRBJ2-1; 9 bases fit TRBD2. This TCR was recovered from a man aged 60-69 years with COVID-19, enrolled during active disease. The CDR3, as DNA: TGTGCCAGCAGCTATAGCGGGAGCTCCTACAATGAGCAGTTCTTC. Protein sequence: CASSYSGSSYNEQFF.